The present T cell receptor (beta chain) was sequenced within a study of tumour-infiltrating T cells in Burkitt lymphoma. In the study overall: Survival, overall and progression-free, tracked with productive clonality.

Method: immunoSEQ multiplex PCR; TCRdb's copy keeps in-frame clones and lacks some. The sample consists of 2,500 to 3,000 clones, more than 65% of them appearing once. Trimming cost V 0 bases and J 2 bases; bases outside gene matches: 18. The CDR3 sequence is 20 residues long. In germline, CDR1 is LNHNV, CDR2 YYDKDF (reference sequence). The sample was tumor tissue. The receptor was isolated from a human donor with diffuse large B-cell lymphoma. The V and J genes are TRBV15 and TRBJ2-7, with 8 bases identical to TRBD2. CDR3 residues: CATSRDDAFTGGPVAYEQYF. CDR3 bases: TGTGCCACCAGCAGAGATGACGCTTTTACGGGGGGGCCAGTCGCCTACGAGCAGTACTTC.